These 26 T cell receptor beta chains were all obtained from the same sample, sequenced in a study of Graves' ophthalmopathy and Graves' hyperthyroidism. TCR beta CDR3 regions were amplified from RNA transcripts. A first-round RT-PCR used HTBI primers, followed by a second-round multiplex PCR. A single record per CDR3 protein comes from TCRdb applying MiXCR to the multiplex PCR reads. This repertoire shows a few hundred thousand distinct CDR3 sequences, 15% to 20% found once; its top ten account for 2% to 2.5%. Sequenced: peripheral blood. Every receptor here comes from an adult woman with stable Graves' hyperthyroidism.

The genes are TRBV7-2 and TRBJ2-7; D call uncertain. Germline V lookup: CDR1 SGHTA, CDR2 FQGNSA. V was clipped by 2 bases and J by 2 bases, with 10 bases between them. The CDR3 runs to 14 residues. The CDR3 DNA is TGTGCCAGCAGCTTAAACCGTCAAACCTACGAGCAGTACTTC. The encoded protein is CASSLNRQTYEQYF.

This clonotype has at least ten counts. The chain links TRBV28 to TRBJ1-6, with 7 bases that match TRBD1. Germline CDR1 is MDHEN and CDR2 is SYDVKM. J was trimmed by 8 bases and V by 5 bases; bases with no gene match: 6. The CDR3 runs 14 residues. Here the CDR3 DNA reads TGTGCCAGCAGTGCGCCGGGACAGCATTCACCCCTCCACTTT. It is translated as CASSAPGQHSPLHF.

Many counts were recorded for this clonotype. This sequence joins TRBV7-8 and TRBJ2-7; the match to TRBD2 covers 10 bases. The CDR3 totals 15 residues. Per germline, CDR1 SGHVS and CDR2 FQNEAQ. Trimming took 1 base from V and 4 from J; bases not matched to a gene: 4. The CDR3, as DNA: TGTGCCAGCAGCTTAGTACTAGCGGGAATATACGAGCAGTACTTC. The encoded protein is CASSLVLAGIYEQYF. The whole variable domain, filled in from reference TRBV7-8 and TRBJ2-7, reads GAGVSQSPRYKVAKRGQDVALRCDPISGHVSLFWYQQALGQGPEFLTYFQNEAQLDKSGLPSDRFFAERPEGSVSTLKIQRTQQEDSAVYLCASSLVLAGIYEQYFGPGTRLTVT.

This clonotype was picked up many times. The chain recombines TRBV19 with TRBJ2-2; D is possibly TRBD1 (6 bases). V lost 9 bases to trimming and J lost 0 bases, with 11 bases between them. CDR1 is LNHDA and CDR2 is SQIVND in the germline V gene (reference sequence). This CDR3 has 14 residues. The CDR3 reads CASRTASNTGELFF. The CDR3 region has the DNA TGTGCCAGCCGGACAGCGTCGAACACCGGGGAGCTGTTTTTT. The full variable domain, with the rest looked up from reference TRBV19 and TRBJ2-2, is DGGITQSPKYLFRKEGQNVTLSCEQNLNHDAMYWYRQDPGQGLRLIYYSQIVNDFQKGDIAEGYSVSREKKESFPLTVTSAQKNPTAFYLCASRTASNTGELFFGEGSRLTVL.

The V and J genes are TRBV30 and TRBJ2-7; D perhaps matches TRBD2 (6 bases). CDR1 GTSNPN and CDR2 SVGIG come from the germline V gene (reference sequence). Trimming stripped 0 bases from V and 4 bases from J, with 16 bases between. The CDR3 sequence is 15 residues long. The CDR3 sequence: CAWSVFGLAMYEQYF. In DNA form, the CDR3 reads TGTGCCTGGAGTGTATTTGGGCTAGCGATGTACGAGCAGTACTTC.

This clonotype has only one observation. The J gene is TRBJ2-1, the V gene TRBV5-1, with a tentative D call TRBD2 (6 bases). V lost 4 bases to trimming and J lost 12 bases, with 23 bases between them. CDR1 and CDR2 (germline): SGHRS, YFSETQ. The CDR3 has 15 residues. This CDR3 reads CASSLSGPLLKGQFF. The CDR3, as DNA: TGCGCCAGCAGCCTTAGCGGTCCCCTCCTAAAGGGGCAGTTCTTC. Complete variable domain (other parts from reference TRBV5-1 and TRBJ2-1): KAGVTQTPRYLIKTRGQQVTLSCSPISGHRSVSWYQQTPGQGLQFLFEYFSETQRNKGNFPGRFSGRQFSNSRSEMNVSTLELGDSALYLCASSLSGPLLKGQFFGPGTRLTVL.

The chain links TRBV27 to TRBJ1-6; no clear D. The CDR3 has 15 amino acids. Trimming left V 6 bases short and J 0 bases short, with 9 bases between. Germline CDR1 MNHEY, CDR2 SMNVEV (reference sequence). The CDR3, as DNA: TGTGCCAGCAGCCCCGATTACTCCTATAATTCACCCCTCCACTTT. Residues: CASSPDYSYNSPLHF.

This clonotype was recorded many times. The chain uses TRBV10-3 and TRBJ2-7; no clear D. The germline V gene encodes CDR1 ENHRY and CDR2 SYGVKD. V lost 2 bases to trimming and J lost 0 bases, with 14 bases between them. The CDR3 consists of 16 residues. CDR3 DNA sequence: TGTGCCATCAGTGAGAGGTTTGGAGTTAGCTCCTACGAGCAGTACTTC. As protein: CAISERFGVSSYEQYF.

In its sample, this clonotype was seen many times. The rearrangement joins TRBV6-2 or TRBV6-3 to TRBJ1-5; D unclear. The CDR3 has 14 amino acids. Per germline, CDR1 MNHEY and CDR2 SVGEGT. V lost 3 bases and J lost 8, with 14 bases in between. CDR3 nucleotides: TGTGCCAGCAGTTATAGTCAGAGGAGGGAGCCCCAGCATTTT. Residues: CASSYSQRREPQHF.

At least ten counts were recorded for this clonotype. This chain connects TRBV11-2 to TRBJ2-7; TRBD1 might be the D (5 bases). V lost 2 bases and J lost 5, with 13 bases in between. The CDR3 totals 14 residues. Germline CDR1 reads SGHAT; CDR2 reads FQNNGV. The DNA for the CDR3 is TGTGCCAGCAGCTTAACTCTGACAGCCGACGAGCAGTACTTC. It is translated as CASSLTLTADEQYF.

This clonotype was detected ten times or more. V gene TRBV20-1 combines with J gene TRBJ2-7; 13 positions agree with TRBD2. V lost 4 bases and J lost 5; bases outside the gene matches: 5. Germline CDR1 DFQATT, CDR2 SNEGSKA (reference sequence). The CDR3 is made up of 14 amino acids. CDR3 bases: TGCAGTGCTAAACTAGCGGGAGGGGGCCACGAGCAGTACTTC. It translates to CSAKLAGGGHEQYF.

This clonotype was observed many times. The rearrangement joins TRBV7-2 to TRBJ1-2; 8 nucleotides match TRBD1. J lost 0 bases, V lost 4 bases, and 4 bases had no gene match. The CDR3 has 15 residues. The germline V gene encodes CDR1 SGHTA and CDR2 FQGNSA. Here the CDR3 DNA reads TGTGCCAGCAGCTGGCAGGGGGCGCCTAACTATGGCTACACCTTC. Translated, it gives CASSWQGAPNYGYTF.

As regards this clonotype: Possible read error: a much larger clone is one base away. This sequence joins TRBV6-2 or TRBV6-3 and TRBJ2-5, with D possibly being TRBD1 (6 bases). This CDR3 contains 15 residues. Germline assignment: CDR1 MNHEY and CDR2 SVGEGT. Written as DNA, the CDR3 is TGTGCCAGCAGTTATCCAGGGACCAGGGGAGAGACCAAGTACTTC. Amino acids: CASSYPGTRGETKYF.

This clonotype was observed at least ten times. The chain recombines TRBV12-3 or TRBV12-4 with TRBJ2-7, with TRBD1 identical over 9 bases. The CDR3 length is 13 residues. The V gene end was trimmed by 3 bases and the J gene end by 5 bases; junction bases not matched to a gene: 2. CDR3 bases: TGTGCCAGCAGTTTCCGGGACAGGGACGAGCAGTACTTC. Protein: CASSFRDRDEQYF.

The rearrangement joins TRBV30 to TRBJ2-7; possibly TRBD1 for D (7 bases). V was pared by 3 bases and J by 6 bases, with 15 bases between. Germline V gives CDR1 GTSNPN, CDR2 SVGIG (reference sequence). The CDR3 loop spans 13 amino acids. CDR3 in amino acids: CAWRGGQSVEQYF. The CDR3 DNA reads TGTGCCTGGAGGGGGGGACAGTCCGTCGAGCAGTACTTC.

This clonotype was picked up many times. At one of its ends the junction is not consistent with the germline gene, which may arise from a read error. The chain links TRBV6-2 or TRBV6-3 to TRBJ2-7; D call uncertain. The CDR3 covers 11 residues. CDR1 is MNHEY and CDR2 is SVGEGT in the germline V gene. The CDR3, as DNA: TGTGCCAACAGTTCACCCTACGAGCAGTACTTC. This gives the protein CANSSPYEQYF.

This clonotype was detected ten times or more. The genes are TRBV12-3 or TRBV12-4 and TRBJ2-7; either TRBD1 or TRBD2 may supply D (6 bases each). The CDR3 loop spans 15 amino acids. The V gene lost 3 bases and the J gene lost 3 bases, with 15 bases spanning the gap. CDR3 DNA sequence: TGTGCCAGCAGTTTTGGGGGGCAGGTTGTCTACGAGCAGTACTTC. It codes for CASSFGGQVVYEQYF.

This clonotype occurred many times. V is TRBV28 and J is TRBJ2-7; D perhaps matches TRBD1 (6 bases). Germline V gives CDR1 MDHEN, CDR2 SYDVKM. The CDR3 sequence is 13 residues long. With 8 bases removed from V and 0 bases from J, the gap between germline ends came to 11 bases. The CDR3 region has the DNA TGTGCCAGCCTAGACAGGACCTCCTACGAGCAGTACTTC. It yields the protein CASLDRTSYEQYF.

V usage is TRBV24-1 and J usage is TRBJ2-7; TRBD2 agrees at 13 bases. V shed 8 bases and J 0 bases; nucleotides not matched to a gene: 12. Germline lookup yields CDR1 KGHDR and CDR2 SFDVKD. The CDR3 spans 18 residues. The CDR3 sequence: CATISGLAGSLSSYEQYF. CDR3 sequence (DNA): TGTGCCACCATCTCGGGACTAGCGGGGTCCCTAAGCTCCTACGAGCAGTACTTC.

This clonotype was counted many times. V gene TRBV9 combines with J gene TRBJ1-2, with 10 nucleotides matching TRBD1. In germline, CDR1 is SGDLS, CDR2 YYNGEE. After removal of 4 bases from V and 3 bases from J, the junction contained 6 bases not matched to a gene. The CDR3 has 15 amino acids. In nucleotides, the CDR3 is TGTGCCAGCAGCCGGGACAGGGGAGGTTACTATGGCTACACCTTC. This gives the protein CASSRDRGGYYGYTF.

About this clonotype itself: This may come from a read error, since a much larger clone is one base off. The CDR3 does not end in the conserved phenylalanine or tryptophan, so this is likely a read error. The chain links TRBV20-1 to TRBJ2-7, with 13 bases matching TRBD2. V was clipped by 2 bases and J by 3 bases; unmatched bases: 7. The CDR3 sequence is 16 residues long. CDR1 is DFQATT, CDR2 SNEGSKA, per germline (reference sequence). The CDR3 loop reads CSARLRLAGGYYEQYY. CDR3 nucleotide sequence: TGCAGTGCTAGACTTAGACTAGCGGGAGGATACTACGAGCAGTACTAC.

The chain couples TRBV29-1 to TRBJ1-1; D remains ambiguous. With 5 bases removed from V and 6 bases from J, the gap between germline ends came to 7 bases. The germline V gene encodes CDR1 SQVTM and CDR2 ANQGSEA. CDR3 length: 10 amino acids. This CDR3 is CSVWVSEAFF. Here the CDR3 DNA reads TGCAGCGTTTGGGTGTCTGAAGCTTTCTTT.

This clonotype was recorded many times. The chain combines TRBV27 with TRBJ2-5; 7 bases line up with TRBD2. Germline loops: CDR1 MNHEY, CDR2 SMNVEV (reference sequence). The CDR3 loop spans 14 amino acids. V shed 8 bases and J 5 bases; nucleotides not matched to a gene: 11. DNA of the CDR3: TGTGCCAGCCGAGGACTAGTGGGACTGGAGACCCAGTACTTC. Its translation: CASRGLVGLETQYF.

Only a few counts were recorded for this clonotype. This chain uses TRBV20-1 with TRBJ2-7, with TRBD2 as a possible D gene (5 bases). CDR1 is DFQATT and CDR2 is SNEGSKA in the germline V gene (reference sequence). The CDR3 totals 14 residues. V dropped 3 bases and J dropped 0 bases, with 12 bases sitting between them. The CDR3 nucleotides are TGCAGTGCTAGTTTAGGGAGCCGCTCCTACGAGCAGTACTTC. Translating it yields CSASLGSRSYEQYF.

This clonotype showed up just a few times. The chain recombines TRBV4-2 with TRBJ2-7; D gene uncertain. This CDR3 has 14 amino acids. Trimming removed 0 bases from V and 1 base from J, with 7 bases in between. Germline V gene lookup returns CDR1 LGHNA and CDR2 YNFKEQ. CDR3 region: CASSQERRSYEQYF. CDR3 bases: TGTGCCAGCAGCCAAGAGCGACGGTCCTACGAGCAGTACTTC.

V usage is TRBV12-3 or TRBV12-4 and J usage is TRBJ2-5; 13 positions match TRBD2. The CDR3 length is 16 residues. The V segment lost 7 bases and the J segment 5 bases; nucleotides outside the gene matches: 10. CDR3: CASTPGLAGRGETQYF. CDR3 bases: TGTGCCAGCACCCCGGGACTAGCGGGGCGGGGGGAGACCCAGTACTTC.